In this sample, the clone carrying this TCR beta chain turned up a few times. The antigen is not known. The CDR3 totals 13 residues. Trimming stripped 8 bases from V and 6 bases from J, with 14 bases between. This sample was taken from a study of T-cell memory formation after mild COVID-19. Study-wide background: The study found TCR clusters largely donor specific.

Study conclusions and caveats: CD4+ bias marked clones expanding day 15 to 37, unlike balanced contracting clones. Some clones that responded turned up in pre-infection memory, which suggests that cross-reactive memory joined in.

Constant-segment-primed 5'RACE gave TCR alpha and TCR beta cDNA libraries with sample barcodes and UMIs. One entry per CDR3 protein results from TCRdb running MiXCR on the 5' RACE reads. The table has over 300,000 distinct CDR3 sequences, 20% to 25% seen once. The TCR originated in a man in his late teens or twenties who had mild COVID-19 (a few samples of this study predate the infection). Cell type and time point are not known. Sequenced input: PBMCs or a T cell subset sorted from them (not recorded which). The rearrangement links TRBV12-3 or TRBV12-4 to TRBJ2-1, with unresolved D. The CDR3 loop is CASGPGPGNEQFF. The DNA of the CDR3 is TGTGCCAGCGGTCCCGGACCGGGCAATGAGCAGTTCTTC.